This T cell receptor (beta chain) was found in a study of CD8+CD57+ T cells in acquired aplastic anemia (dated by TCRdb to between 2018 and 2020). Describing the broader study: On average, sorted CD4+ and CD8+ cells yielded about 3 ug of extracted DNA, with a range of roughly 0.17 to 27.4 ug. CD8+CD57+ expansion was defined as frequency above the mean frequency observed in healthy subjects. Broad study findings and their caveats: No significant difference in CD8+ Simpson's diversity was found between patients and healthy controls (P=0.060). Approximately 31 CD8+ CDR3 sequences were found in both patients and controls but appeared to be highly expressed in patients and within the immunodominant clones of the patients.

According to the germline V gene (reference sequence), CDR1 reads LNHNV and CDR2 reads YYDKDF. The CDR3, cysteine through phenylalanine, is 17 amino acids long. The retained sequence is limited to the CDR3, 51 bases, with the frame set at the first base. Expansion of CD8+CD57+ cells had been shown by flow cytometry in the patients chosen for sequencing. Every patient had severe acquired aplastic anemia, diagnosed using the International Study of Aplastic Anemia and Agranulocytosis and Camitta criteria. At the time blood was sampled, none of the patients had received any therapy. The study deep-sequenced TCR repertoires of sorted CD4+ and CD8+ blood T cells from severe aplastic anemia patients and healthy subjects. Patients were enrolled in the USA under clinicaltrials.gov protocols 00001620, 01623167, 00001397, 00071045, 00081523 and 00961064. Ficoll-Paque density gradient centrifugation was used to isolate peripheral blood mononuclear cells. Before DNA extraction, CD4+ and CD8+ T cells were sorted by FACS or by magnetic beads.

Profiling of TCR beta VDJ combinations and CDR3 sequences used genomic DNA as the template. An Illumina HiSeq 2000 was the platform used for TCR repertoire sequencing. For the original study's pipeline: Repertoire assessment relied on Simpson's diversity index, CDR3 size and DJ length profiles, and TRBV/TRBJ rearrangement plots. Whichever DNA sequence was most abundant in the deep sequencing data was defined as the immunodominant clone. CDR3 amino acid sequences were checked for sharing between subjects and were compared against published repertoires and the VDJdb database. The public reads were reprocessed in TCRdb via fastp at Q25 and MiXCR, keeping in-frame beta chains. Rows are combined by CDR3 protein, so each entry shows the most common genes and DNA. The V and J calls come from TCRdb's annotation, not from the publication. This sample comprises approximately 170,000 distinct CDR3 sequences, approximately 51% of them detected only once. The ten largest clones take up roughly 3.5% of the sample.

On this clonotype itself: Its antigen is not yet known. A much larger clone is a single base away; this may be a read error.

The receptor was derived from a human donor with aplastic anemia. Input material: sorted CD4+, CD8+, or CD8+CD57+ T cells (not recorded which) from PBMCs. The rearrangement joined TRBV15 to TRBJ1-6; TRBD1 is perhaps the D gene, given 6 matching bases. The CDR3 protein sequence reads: CATSRDTRGVNNSPHHF. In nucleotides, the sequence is TGTGCCACCAGCAGAGATACAAGGGGGGTCAACAATTCACCCCACCACTTT.